This T cell receptor (beta chain) was recovered during a study of blood T cell repertoires in COVID-19 (TCRdb year 2020). Turning to the overall study: Samples from collaborators originated in the United States, Italy and Spain and spanned both the acute and convalescent phases of COVID-19. Samples came from the ongoing ImmuneRACE study (first 160 participants) plus 1,254 subjects from 6 global collaborators. The material from the prospective study consisted of cDNA or gDNA derived from T cells, B-cell-depleted T cells, or PBMCs. Nearly every sample came with metadata listing a de-identified subject ID, COVID-19 status, age in years and sex. The repertoires were released in a freely available public database meant as a resource for research on the immune response to SARS-CoV-2. Subjects who had been exposed to COVID-19, were actively infected with it, or had recovered from it provided the deeply sampled blood TCRbeta repertoires that made up the dataset. Where HLA class I and class II types were available, the types were taken from metadata supplied by the sample provider, not from assay-based typing.

TCRbeta CDR3 regions were amplified from genomic DNA by means of the immunoSEQ Assay, a bias-controlled multiplex PCR. Processing in the source paper ran as follows. The number of nucleated cells in each sample was estimated from the amplification of reference gene primers within the assay. To quantify the absolute abundance of each unique TCRbeta CDR3 rearrangement, sequence reads were collapsed and filtered. For each sample, productive Simpson clonality was calculated as the square root of Simpson's diversity index across productive rearrangements. TCRdb's version of the immuneACCESS table is confined to in-frame rearrangements and falls short of the full clone set. An unresolved V gene accounts for under half of the shortfall where checked; the remainder is of unknown origin. That table gives V, J and clone size, and the DNA gave D and trimming. The sample contains around 100,000 clones, approximately 86% of them found a single time. Of the sample, around 1.6% is held by the ten largest clones.

Whole blood was collected in K2EDTA tubes by collaborating institutions according to the institutions' own protocols. Collaborator samples were shipped for TCRbeta analysis as frozen whole blood, isolated PBMCs, or DNA extracted from either sample type. The CDR3 has 14 amino acids, counting the end cysteine and phenylalanine. Only the CDR3 region is kept as DNA, spanning 42 bases read in frame from base 1. Compared with germline, V lacks 4 bases and J lacks 6 bases; bases without a gene match: 3. Per the germline V gene, LGHNA is the CDR1 and YSLEER is the CDR2. Details on this clone: The antigen it binds to is not known. No clone much larger than this one lies a single base away; base qualities are absent.

Overall study results and their limits: Clinical and demographic metadata were provided uncurated, with the amount varying by source and participant.

Specimen: peripheral blood. The receptor's source is an elderly man with acute or convalescent COVID-19. The V and J segments used are TRBV4-3 and TRBJ2-7, with TRBD2 matching 13 junction bases. The DNA sequence follows: TGCGCCAGCAGCCGGAGGACTAGCGGGAGCGAGCAGTACTTC. The resulting protein is CASSRRTSGSEQYF.